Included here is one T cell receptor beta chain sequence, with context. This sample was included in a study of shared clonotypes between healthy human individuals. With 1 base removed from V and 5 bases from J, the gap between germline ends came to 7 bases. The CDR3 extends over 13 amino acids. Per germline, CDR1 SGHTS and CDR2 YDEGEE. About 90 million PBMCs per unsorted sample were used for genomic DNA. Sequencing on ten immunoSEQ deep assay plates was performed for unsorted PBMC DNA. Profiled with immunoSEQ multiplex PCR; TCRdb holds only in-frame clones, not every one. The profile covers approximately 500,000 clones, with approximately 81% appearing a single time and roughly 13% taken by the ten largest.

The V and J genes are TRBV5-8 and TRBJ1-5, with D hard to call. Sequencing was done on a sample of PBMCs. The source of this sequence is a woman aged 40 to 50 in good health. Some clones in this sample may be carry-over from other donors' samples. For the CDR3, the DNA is TGTGCCAGCAGCTTGAATTCGTATCAGCCCCAGCATTTT. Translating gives CASSLNSYQPQHF.